These T cell receptor beta chains were read from a single sample in a study of T cell changes during pregnancy in multiple sclerosis. Sequenced by immunoSEQ multiplex PCR; TCRdb stores in-frame clones only, minus some. The sample contains 47,000 or so clones, around nine tenths of which appear only once. The sequenced sample was peripheral blood, obtained in the first trimester of pregnancy. The receptors derive from a female donor with multiple sclerosis, enrolled in a pregnancy study. Both conserved end residues are part of each CDR3. Fields, in order: CDR3 length, J gene, V gene, clone size, D gene, CDR3 DNA, CDR3 protein. A D gene is named only where the DNA matches it firmly. A row's size may be missing; if present it is once, few, many or a size class.

>15|TRBJ2-5|TRBV30|NA|NA
TGTGCCTGGAGTGGGGCTAGTTGGGGCGGGGCGGCCTCCTACTTC
CAWSGASWGGAASYF
>13|TRBJ2-2|TRBV5-1|NA|NA
TGCGCCAGCAGCCCTGGCGGCACCGGGGAGCTGTTTTTT
CASSPGGTGELFF
>13|TRBJ1-1|TRBV7-9|NA|NA
TGTGCCAGCAGCTTAGCGCTATCGGCTGAAGCTTTCTTT
CASSLALSAEAFF
>12|TRBJ1-2|TRBV5-5|NA|NA
TGTGCCAGCAGCTTGGGGGCGTATGGCTACACCTTC
CASSLGAYGYTF
>17|TRBJ2-5|TRBV4-3|NA|TRBD1
TGCGCCAGCAGCCTAACTTGGACAGGGGGCGTCAAAGTGACCCAGTACTTC
CASSLTWTGGVKVTQYF
>15|TRBJ2-3|TRBV5-4|NA|NA
TGTGCCAGCAGCTTGGGGACTGGGGTTCCAGATACGCAGTATTTT
CASSLGTGVPDTQYF
>13|TRBJ2-7|TRBV30|NA|TRBD1
TGTGCCTTTTCCGGGACAGGGCCCTACGAGCAGTACTTC
CAFSGTGPYEQYF
>14|TRBJ1-1|TRBV18|NA|TRBD1
TGTGCCAGCTCACCACCTGAACAGACAGGGACAGCTTTCTTT
CASSPPEQTGTAFF
>13|TRBJ1-1|TRBV2|NA|NA
TGTGCCAGCAGTGGAGTAGTGAACACTGAAGCTTTCTTT
CASSGVVNTEAFF
>14|TRBJ2-2|TRBV11-3|NA|TRBD1
TGTGCCAGCAGCTTTGACAGGGACACCGGGGAGCTGTTTTTT
CASSFDRDTGELFF
>15|TRBJ2-2|TRBV5-1|NA|TRBD1
TGCGCCAGCAGACCCGGGACAGGGGGCACCGGGGAGCTGTTTTTT
CASRPGTGGTGELFF
>15|TRBJ2-3|TRBV6-4|NA|TRBD2
TGTGCCAGCAGCCTTCTAGCGGGTAGCACAGATACGCAGTATTTT
CASSLLAGSTDTQYF
>16|TRBJ2-5|TRBV7-2|once|NA
TGTGCCAGCAGCTTCGCAGCCGGTCGAGGGCAAGAGACCCAGTACTTC
CASSFAAGRGQETQYF
>15|TRBJ1-6|TRBV4-1|once|TRBD1
TGCGCCAGCAGCCGAGCAGGGGGCCTTAATTCACCCCTCCACTTT
CASSRAGGLNSPLHF
>16|TRBJ1-6|TRBV4-2|NA|NA
TGTGCCAGCAGCCAACCGGGAAGCTCCTATAATTCACCCCTCCACTTT
CASSQPGSSYNSPLHF
>14|TRBJ1-6|TRBV5-1|NA|NA
TGCGCCAGCAGCTTGGCGTCGGATAATTCACCCCTCCACTTT
CASSLASDNSPLHF
>13|TRBJ1-5|TRBV6-5|NA|NA
TGTGCCAGCAGTTACTCGCCGGGTCAGCCCCAGCATTTT
CASSYSPGQPQHF
>16|TRBJ1-2|TRBV4-2|NA|TRBD1
TGTGCCAGCAGCCGTACGGCGGGGACAGTGGGTTATGGCTACACCTTC
CASSRTAGTVGYGYTF
>12|TRBJ1-5|TRBV10-3|NA|NA
TGTGCCATCAGTCTCCCGGGGCAGCCCCAGCATTTT
CAISLPGQPQHF
>16|TRBJ2-3|TRBV7-3|NA|TRBD2
TGTGCCAGCAGCTTGAGCGCGGCGGGGGTCACAGATACGCAGTATTTT
CASSLSAAGVTDTQYF
>16|TRBJ2-1|TRBV4-1|NA|TRBD2
TGCGCCAGCAGCCCCACAGTGGCGGGGGAATACAATGAGCAGTTCTTC
CASSPTVAGEYNEQFF
>14|TRBJ2-5|TRBV18|NA|NA
TGTGCCAGCTCACCGGGTCGGGGAGTGGAGACCCAGTACTTC
CASSPGRGVETQYF
>14|TRBJ1-5|TRBV9|NA|NA
TGTGCCAGCAGCGTAACAGGTAGCAATCAGCCCCAGCATTTT
CASSVTGSNQPQHF